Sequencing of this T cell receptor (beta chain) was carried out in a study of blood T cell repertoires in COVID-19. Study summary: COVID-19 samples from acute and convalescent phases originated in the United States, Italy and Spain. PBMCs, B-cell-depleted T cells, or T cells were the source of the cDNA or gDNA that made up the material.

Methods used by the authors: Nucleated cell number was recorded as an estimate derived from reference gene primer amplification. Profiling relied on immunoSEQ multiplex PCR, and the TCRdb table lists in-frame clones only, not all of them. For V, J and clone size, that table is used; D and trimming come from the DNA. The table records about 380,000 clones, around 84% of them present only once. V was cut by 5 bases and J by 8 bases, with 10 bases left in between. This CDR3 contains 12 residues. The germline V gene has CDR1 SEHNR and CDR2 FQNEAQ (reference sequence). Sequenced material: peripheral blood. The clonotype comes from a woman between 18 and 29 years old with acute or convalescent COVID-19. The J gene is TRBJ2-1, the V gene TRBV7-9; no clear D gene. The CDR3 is CASSQTGYEQFF. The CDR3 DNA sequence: TGTGCCAGCAGCCAGACCGGGTATGAGCAGTTCTTC.